This T cell receptor (beta chain) was identified in a study of cytomegalovirus exposure and HLA in healthy donors. The study, taken as a whole, reports: Within an earlier analysis, most TCR beta V segments proved productive either about 90% or about 30% of the time. The study designated 150 or so TCR beta chains cytomegalovirus-associated.

The CDR3 contains 20 residues. J lost 0 bases, V lost 2 bases, and 12 bases had no gene match. In its sample, this clone was seen a few times. Its antigen is still unknown. With 60 Vbeta and 13 Jbeta primers, the PCR was carried out. Sequencing was performed with immunoSEQ multiplex PCR; in TCRdb, only in-frame clones are kept and a portion is missing. The table lists under 95,000 clones, roughly 8.2% of them singletons. This clonotype was sampled from a man in his fifties in good health and CMV-seronegative. The rearrangement links TRBV23-1 to TRBJ2-7; 14 bases agree with TRBD2. TRBV23-1 counts as an open reading frame of uncertain function. The sequenced sample was PBMCs. CDR3 residues: CASSQTGTSGSLGNSYEQYF. In DNA, the CDR3 is TGCGCCAGCAGTCAAACGGGGACTAGCGGGAGTTTGGGGAACTCCTACGAGCAGTACTTC.